This T cell receptor (beta chain) comes out of a study of CD8 T cells in ankylosing spondylitis. Between the trimmed V and J ends, which lost 0 bases and 2 bases, there was a span of 16 bases. The CDR3 is 17 amino acids. Germline-derived CDR1 and CDR2 are SEHNR and FQNEAQ (reference sequence). Scientists made TCR beta libraries using quantitative 5'-RACE with molecular barcodes. TCRdb re-analysed the 5' RACE reads in MiXCR, keeping a single row per CDR3 protein. Of about 160,000 distinct CDR3 sequences in the sample, approximately 48% are singletons; the top ten hold roughly 15%. This sequence was found in a male donor with ankylosing spondylitis. The chain links TRBV7-9 to TRBJ2-5; D is perhaps TRBD1 (5 bases). The sequencing sample was made of synovial fluid, either unsorted or a sorted T cell fraction (not recorded which). Here the CDR3 DNA reads TGTGCCAGCAGCTTAGCCCTCGGACACCAGCTACAAGAGACCCAGTACTTC. Translation: CASSLALGHQLQETQYF.